What follows are 18 T cell receptor beta chains derived from one specimen sequenced in a study of T cell responses to AZD1222 COVID-19 vaccine. Produced via immunoSEQ multiplex PCR; TCRdb's table is partial and in-frame only. The sample yields tens of thousands of clones, approximately 91% seen once. The specimen comprised peripheral blood, sampled on day 0 of AZD1222 vaccination. These receptors all come from an adult in good health.

The sample holds one count of this clone. The CDR3 DNA reads as TGTGCCAGCAGCCATTCCGGGGGAGGGTCTGGCTACACCTTC. Encoded protein: CASSHSGGGSGYTF. V gene TRBV7-9 combines with J gene TRBJ1-2, with D possibly TRBD1 on 5 matching bases. CDR1 is SEHNR, CDR2 FQNEAQ, per germline (reference sequence). CDR3 length equals 14 residues. Trimming cost V 5 bases and J 7 bases, with 17 bases left between them. Based on the CDR3 plus reference TRBV7-9 and TRBJ1-2, the full variable domain is DTGVSQNPRHKITKRGQNVTFRCDPISEHNRLYWYRQTLGQGPEFLTYFQNEAQLEKSRLLSDRFSAERPKGSFSTLEIQRTEQGDSAMYLCASSHSGGGSGYTFGSGTRLTVV.

The chain joins TRBV6-1 to TRBJ1-1, with D possibly being TRBD1 (5 bases). The CDR3 extends over 13 amino acids. The germline V gene has CDR1 MNHNS and CDR2 SASEGT. Trimming left V 0 bases short and J 11 bases short, with 13 bases between. DNA of the CDR3: TGTGCCAGCAGTGAAGCGCGGGGGGATCAGGCTTTCTTT. This gives the protein CASSEARGDQAFF.

J is TRBJ1-4 and V is TRBV4-1; 10 bases agree with TRBD1. The CDR3 spans 20 residues. Trimming removed 0 bases from V and 0 bases from J; junction bases left unmatched: 10. CDR1 and CDR2 from the germline V gene are MGHRA and YSYEKL. The CDR3 loop reads CASSQETRDRGTATNEKLFF. The CDR3 nucleotides are TGCGCCAGCAGCCAAGAGACCCGGGACAGGGGAACCGCAACTAATGAAAAACTGTTTTTT.

The V and J genes are TRBV27 and TRBJ2-3; D not resolved. Trimming removed 8 bases from V and 2 bases from J, with 14 bases in between. The germline gives CDR1 MNHEY, CDR2 SMNVEV (reference sequence). This CDR3 spans 14 amino acids. This chain's CDR3 is CASGKARLTDTQYF. As DNA, the CDR3 is TGTGCCAGCGGCAAAGCAAGGCTCACAGATACGCAGTATTTT.

J is TRBJ1-6 and V is TRBV27; D is possibly TRBD1 (5 bases). CDR1 is MNHEY and CDR2 is SMNVEV in the germline V gene (reference sequence). This CDR3 has 13 amino acids. V was pared by 6 bases and J by 10 bases, with 13 bases between. The CDR3 DNA follows: TGTGCCAGCAGCCTACTGGAGGGGTCACCCCTCCACTTT. Protein: CASSLLEGSPLHF.

This clone was seen once. The V call is TRBV12-3 or TRBV12-4, the J call TRBJ1-5, with D perhaps matching TRBD1 (5 bases). The CDR3 is 13 amino acids. Trimming removed 3 bases from V and 4 bases from J, with 7 bases in between. The CDR3 loop is CASSFGGNQPQHF. The CDR3 DNA is TGTGCCAGCAGTTTTGGGGGGAATCAGCCCCAGCATTTT.

The V gene is TRBV6-5, the J gene TRBJ2-2, with 8 bases that match TRBD2. The trim removed 7 bases at V and 0 bases at J, leaving 4 bases unmatched. CDR3 length: 15 amino acids. Germline values: CDR1 MNHEY, CDR2 SVGAGI. CDR3 sequence (DNA): TGTGCCAGCAAGGGAGCGGGGGCGAACACCGGGGAGCTGTTTTTT. Amino acids: CASKGAGANTGELFF.

The J gene is TRBJ1-1, the V gene TRBV19; 9 bases agree with TRBD1. The CDR3 sequence is 15 residues long. Germline CDR1 LNHDA, CDR2 SQIVND (reference sequence). With 3 bases clipped from V and 1 base from J, the junction kept 3 bases outside the gene matches. CDR3 in DNA: TGTGCCAGTAGTATCTACAGGGGGCAGAACACTGAAGCTTTCTTT. Translation: CASSIYRGQNTEAFF.

The chain employs TRBV30 and TRBJ2-3; 10 bases align to TRBD2. Trimming took 2 bases from V and 4 from J; bases not matched to a gene: 6. The CDR3 totals 15 residues. Looked up from germline, CDR1 is GTSNPN and CDR2 is SVGIG (reference sequence). The CDR3, as DNA: TGTGCCTGGAGTAAGAGCGGGGGGGCGGCAGATACGCAGTATTTT. Its protein product is CAWSKSGGAADTQYF.

This chain connects TRBV19 to TRBJ1-2; D might be TRBD1 (5 bases). Germline V CDR1 and CDR2: LNHDA, SQIVND (reference sequence). The CDR3 extends over 16 amino acids. V shed 5 bases and J shed 0 bases, with 16 bases lying between them. CDR3: CASSGRGDQSNYGYTF. The DNA for the CDR3 is TGTGCCAGTAGTGGGAGGGGAGACCAATCTAACTATGGCTACACCTTC. The full variable domain, completed using reference TRBV19 and TRBJ1-2, is DGGITQSPKYLFRKEGQNVTLSCEQNLNHDAMYWYRQDPGQGLRLIYYSQIVNDFQKGDIAEGYSVSREKKESFPLTVTSAQKNPTAFYLCASSGRGDQSNYGYTFGSGTRLTVV.

The gene calls are TRBV4-1 and TRBJ1-5; TRBD1 might be the D (5 bases). CDR3 size: 16 residues. V lost 4 bases and J 2 bases, leaving 15 bases between the germline ends. Germline V lookup: CDR1 MGHRA, CDR2 YSYEKL. DNA of the CDR3: TGCGCCAGCAGCCCCATTGGGACCCGCCGCAATCAGCCCCAGCATTTT. This codes for CASSPIGTRRNQPQHF.

The chain employs TRBV2 and TRBJ1-2, with a possible D match to TRBD1 (5 bases). CDR1 SNHLY and CDR2 FYNNEI come from the germline V gene. This CDR3 contains 14 residues. The V and J ends lost 4 bases and 0 bases respectively, with 9 bases between them. CDR3 residues: CASSGRGANYGYTF. CDR3 nucleotide sequence: TGTGCCAGCAGTGGCCGGGGCGCTAACTATGGCTACACCTTC.

This chain connects TRBV9 to TRBJ2-1; possibly TRBD2 for D (5 bases). There are 13 residues in the CDR3. Trimming shortened V by 0 bases and J by 6 bases, and 7 bases separated the two germline ends. CDR1 is SGDLS, CDR2 YYNGEE, per germline. CDR3 DNA sequence: TGTGCCAGCAGCGTAGGTAGCGCCAATGAGCAGTTCTTC. Amino acids: CASSVGSANEQFF.

V gene TRBV6-2 or TRBV6-3 combines with J gene TRBJ1-1; D may be TRBD1 (5 bases). This CDR3 is 14 amino acids long. Germline V lookup: CDR1 MNHEY, CDR2 SVGEGT. V was clipped by 2 bases and J by 4 bases, with 11 bases between them. Written as DNA, the CDR3 is TGTGCCAGCAGTTACGCTCGTGGGACCACTGAAGCTTTCTTT. This encodes CASSYARGTTEAFF.

DNA for the CDR3: TGTGCCAGCAGGCTGACAGGGTATGGCTACACCTTC. It is translated as CASRLTGYGYTF. The J gene is TRBJ1-2, the V gene TRBV6-5, with TRBD1 matching over 7 bases. J was trimmed by 5 bases and V by 6 bases; bases with no gene match: 3. There are 12 residues in the CDR3. In germline, CDR1 is MNHEY, CDR2 SVGAGI.

The chain uses TRBV6-2 or TRBV6-3 and TRBJ1-1; the D is unclear. Trimming stripped 2 bases from V and 10 bases from J, with 20 bases between. The V gene's germline CDR1 is MNHEY and CDR2 SVGEGT. The CDR3 spans 15 residues. CDR3 DNA sequence: TGTGCCAGCAGTTACCTTACGAACCCACGAGGGAGAGCTTTCTTT. Its translation: CASSYLTNPRGRAFF.

This rearrangement joins TRBV4-2 to TRBJ1-4, with a tentative D call TRBD1 (5 bases). Trimming stripped 0 bases from V and 0 bases from J, with 17 bases between. The germline V gene encodes CDR1 LGHNA and CDR2 YNFKEQ. This CDR3 is built from 19 residues. The CDR3 is CASSQDKYGAVATNEKLFF. Here the CDR3 DNA reads TGTGCCAGCAGCCAAGATAAGTATGGGGCGGTGGCAACTAATGAAAAACTGTTTTTT.

The gene calls are TRBV3-1 (or the pseudogene TRBV3-2) and TRBJ2-1, with D maybe TRBD2 (6 bases). V shed 0 bases and J shed 9 bases, with 9 bases lying between them. Germline CDR1 reads LGHDT; CDR2 reads YNNKEL (reference sequence). This CDR3 region has 13 residues. The CDR3 nucleotides are TGTGCCAGCAGCCAAGATCGGGGGTTTGAGCAGTTCTTC. It specifies CASSQDRGFEQFF.